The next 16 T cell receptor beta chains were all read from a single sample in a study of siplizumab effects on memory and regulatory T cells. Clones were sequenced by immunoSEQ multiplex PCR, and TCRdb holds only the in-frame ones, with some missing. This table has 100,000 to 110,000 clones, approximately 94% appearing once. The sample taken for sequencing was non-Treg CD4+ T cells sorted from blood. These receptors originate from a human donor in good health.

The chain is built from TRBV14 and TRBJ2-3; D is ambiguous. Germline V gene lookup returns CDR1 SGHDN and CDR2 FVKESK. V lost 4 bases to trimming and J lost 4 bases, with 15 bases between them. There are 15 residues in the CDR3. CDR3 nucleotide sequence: TGTGCCAGCAGCCCCCTTGGCAGGAGCCCAGATACGCAGTATTTT. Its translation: CASSPLGRSPDTQYF.

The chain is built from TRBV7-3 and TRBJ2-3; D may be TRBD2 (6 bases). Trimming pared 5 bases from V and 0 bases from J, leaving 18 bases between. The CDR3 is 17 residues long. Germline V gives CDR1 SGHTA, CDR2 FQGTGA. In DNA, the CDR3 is TGTGCCAGCAGCCAAAGGGGAGGCCACCAAAGCACAGATACGCAGTATTTT. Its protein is CASSQRGGHQSTDTQYF.

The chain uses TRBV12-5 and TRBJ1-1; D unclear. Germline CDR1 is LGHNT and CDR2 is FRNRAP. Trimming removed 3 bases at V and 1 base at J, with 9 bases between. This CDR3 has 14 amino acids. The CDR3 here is CASGFRTGNTEAFF. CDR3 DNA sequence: TGTGCTAGTGGTTTCCGGACTGGGAACACTGAAGCTTTCTTT.

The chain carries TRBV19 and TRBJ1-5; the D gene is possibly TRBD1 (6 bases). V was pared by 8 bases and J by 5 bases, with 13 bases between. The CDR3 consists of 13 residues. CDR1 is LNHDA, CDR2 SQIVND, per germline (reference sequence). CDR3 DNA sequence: TGTGCCAGTTCACAGGGAAGGGATCAGCCCCAGCATTTT. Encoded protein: CASSQGRDQPQHF. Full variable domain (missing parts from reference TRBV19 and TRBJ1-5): DGGITQSPKYLFRKEGQNVTLSCEQNLNHDAMYWYRQDPGQGLRLIYYSQIVNDFQKGDIAEGYSVSREKKESFPLTVTSAQKNPTAFYLCASSQGRDQPQHFGDGTRLSIL.

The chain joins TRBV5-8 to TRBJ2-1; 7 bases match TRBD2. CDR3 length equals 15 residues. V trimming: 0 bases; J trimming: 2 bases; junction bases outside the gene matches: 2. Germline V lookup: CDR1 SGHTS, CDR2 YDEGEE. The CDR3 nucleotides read TGTGCCAGCAGCTTGGGGGGAGGGACCTACAATGAGCAGTTCTTC. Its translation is CASSLGGGTYNEQFF.

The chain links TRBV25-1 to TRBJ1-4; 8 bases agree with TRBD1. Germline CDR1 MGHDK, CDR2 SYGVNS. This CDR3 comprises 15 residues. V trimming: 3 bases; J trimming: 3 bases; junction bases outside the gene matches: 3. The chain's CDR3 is CASSDPRGPNEKLFF. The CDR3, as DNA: TGTGCCAGCAGTGATCCCAGGGGGCCTAATGAAAAACTGTTTTTT.

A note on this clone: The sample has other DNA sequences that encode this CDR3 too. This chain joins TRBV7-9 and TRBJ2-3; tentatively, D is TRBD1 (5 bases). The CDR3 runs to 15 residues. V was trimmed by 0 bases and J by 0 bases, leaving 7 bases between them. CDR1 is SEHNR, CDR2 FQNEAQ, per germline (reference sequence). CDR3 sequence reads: CASSLAGPSTDTQYF. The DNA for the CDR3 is TGTGCCAGCAGCTTAGCGGGGCCCAGCACAGATACGCAGTATTTT. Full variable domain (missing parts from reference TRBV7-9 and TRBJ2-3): DTGVSQNPRHKITKRGQNVTFRCDPISEHNRLYWYRQTLGQGPEFLTYFQNEAQLEKSRLLSDRFSAERPKGSFSTLEIQRTEQGDSAMYLCASSLAGPSTDTQYFGPGTRLTVL.

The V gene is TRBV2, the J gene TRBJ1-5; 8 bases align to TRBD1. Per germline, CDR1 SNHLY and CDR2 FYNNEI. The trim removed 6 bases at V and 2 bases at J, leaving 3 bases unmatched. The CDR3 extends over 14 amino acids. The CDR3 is CASSPTGGNQPQHF. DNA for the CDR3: TGTGCCAGCAGCCCGACAGGGGGCAATCAGCCCCAGCATTTT.

CDR3 bases: TGTGCCAGCAGCGTACAGGGGGCGGACACTGAAGCTTTCTTT. Translated, it gives CASSVQGADTEAFF. The J gene is TRBJ1-1, the V gene TRBV5-4; the match to TRBD1 covers 9 bases. The CDR3 extends over 14 amino acids. V was pared by 4 bases and J by 3 bases, with 4 bases of the junction left unmatched. Germline CDR1 reads SGHNT; CDR2 reads YYREEE (reference sequence).

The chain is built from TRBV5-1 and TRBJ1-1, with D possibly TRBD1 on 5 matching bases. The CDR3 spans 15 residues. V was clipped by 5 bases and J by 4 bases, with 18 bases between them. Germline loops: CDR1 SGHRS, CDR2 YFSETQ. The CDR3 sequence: CASSRTPRGPTEAFF. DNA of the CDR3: TGCGCCAGCAGTCGGACACCCCGGGGCCCCACTGAAGCTTTCTTT.

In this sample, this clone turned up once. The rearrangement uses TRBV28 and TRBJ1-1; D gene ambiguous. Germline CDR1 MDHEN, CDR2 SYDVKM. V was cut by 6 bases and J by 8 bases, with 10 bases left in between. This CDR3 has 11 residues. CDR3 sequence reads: CASSWEREAFF. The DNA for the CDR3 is TGTGCCAGCAGCTGGGAAAGGGAAGCTTTCTTT.

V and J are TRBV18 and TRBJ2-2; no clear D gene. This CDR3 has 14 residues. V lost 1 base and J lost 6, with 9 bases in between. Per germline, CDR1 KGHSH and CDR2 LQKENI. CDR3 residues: CASSPQSGSGELFF. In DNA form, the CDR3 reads TGTGCCAGCTCACCACAGTCTGGTTCCGGGGAGCTGTTTTTT.

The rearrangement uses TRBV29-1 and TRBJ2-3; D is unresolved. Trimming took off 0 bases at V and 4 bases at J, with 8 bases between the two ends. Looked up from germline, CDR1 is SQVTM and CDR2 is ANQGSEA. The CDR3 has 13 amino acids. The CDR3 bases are TGCAGCGTTGAAGAAAGTGGGGCAGATACGCAGTATTTT. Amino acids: CSVEESGADTQYF.

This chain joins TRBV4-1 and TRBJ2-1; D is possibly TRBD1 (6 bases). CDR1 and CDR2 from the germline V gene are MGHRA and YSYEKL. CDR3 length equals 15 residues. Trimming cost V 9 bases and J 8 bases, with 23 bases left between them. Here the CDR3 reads CASQKNRASIDEQFF. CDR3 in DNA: TGCGCCAGTCAAAAGAACAGGGCATCAATAGATGAGCAGTTCTTC.

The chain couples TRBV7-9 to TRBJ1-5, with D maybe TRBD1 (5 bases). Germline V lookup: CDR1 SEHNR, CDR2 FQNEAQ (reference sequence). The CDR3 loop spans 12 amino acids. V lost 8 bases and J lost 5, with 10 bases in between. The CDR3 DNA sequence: TGTGCCAGCGGGGGGAGGGATCAGCCCCAGCATTTT. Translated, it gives CASGGRDQPQHF. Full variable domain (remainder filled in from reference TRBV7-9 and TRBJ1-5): DTGVSQNPRHKITKRGQNVTFRCDPISEHNRLYWYRQTLGQGPEFLTYFQNEAQLEKSRLLSDRFSAERPKGSFSTLEIQRTEQGDSAMYLCASGGRDQPQHFGDGTRLSIL.

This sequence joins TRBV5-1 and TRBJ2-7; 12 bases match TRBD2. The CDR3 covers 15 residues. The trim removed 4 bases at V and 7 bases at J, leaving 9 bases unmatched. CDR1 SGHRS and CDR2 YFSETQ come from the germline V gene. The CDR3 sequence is CASSQTLAGGPEQYF. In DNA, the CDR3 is TGCGCCAGCAGCCAGACTCTAGCGGGAGGGCCTGAGCAGTACTTC.